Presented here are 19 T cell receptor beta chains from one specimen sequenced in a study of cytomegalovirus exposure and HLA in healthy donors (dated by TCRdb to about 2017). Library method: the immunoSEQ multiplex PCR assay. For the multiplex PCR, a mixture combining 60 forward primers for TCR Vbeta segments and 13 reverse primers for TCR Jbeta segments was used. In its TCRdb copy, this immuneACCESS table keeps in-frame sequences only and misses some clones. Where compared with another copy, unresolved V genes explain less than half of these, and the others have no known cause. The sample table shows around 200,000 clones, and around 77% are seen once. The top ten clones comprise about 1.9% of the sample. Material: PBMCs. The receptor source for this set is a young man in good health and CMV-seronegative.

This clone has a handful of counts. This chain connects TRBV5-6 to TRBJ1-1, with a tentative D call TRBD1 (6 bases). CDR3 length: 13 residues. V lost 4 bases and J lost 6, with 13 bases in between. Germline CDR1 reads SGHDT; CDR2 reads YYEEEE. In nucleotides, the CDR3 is TGTGCCAGCAGCCATTTACAGGGCGCTGAAGCTTTCTTT. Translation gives CASSHLQGAEAFF.

CDR3 nucleotides: TGTGCCAGCAGCTTAGTATCCCGACAGGGTAGGGACGAGCAGTACTTC. It yields the protein CASSLVSRQGRDEQYF. The V gene is TRBV7-9, the J gene TRBJ2-7; 7 bases map to TRBD1. The CDR3 extends over 16 amino acids. Germline trimming cut 1 base from V and 5 bases from J; bases unmatched to any gene: 11. The germline V gene has CDR1 SEHNR and CDR2 FQNEAQ (reference sequence).

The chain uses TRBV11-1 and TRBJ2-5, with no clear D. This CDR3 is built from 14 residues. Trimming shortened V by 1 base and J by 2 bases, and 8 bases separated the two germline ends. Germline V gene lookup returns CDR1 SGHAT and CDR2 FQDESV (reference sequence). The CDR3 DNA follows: TGTGCCAGCAGCTTAGGCACAGTACAAGAGACCCAGTACTTC. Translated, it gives CASSLGTVQETQYF.

The CDR3, as DNA: TGTGCCAGCAGCAGACCCACGGGGGAGGACATTCAGTACTTC. This translates into CASSRPTGEDIQYF. The chain links TRBV7-9 to TRBJ2-4, with D maybe TRBD2 (6 bases). Per the germline V gene, CDR1 is SEHNR and CDR2 is FQNEAQ (reference sequence). V gave up 5 bases and J gave up 8 bases, with 16 bases separating them. This CDR3 contains 14 residues.

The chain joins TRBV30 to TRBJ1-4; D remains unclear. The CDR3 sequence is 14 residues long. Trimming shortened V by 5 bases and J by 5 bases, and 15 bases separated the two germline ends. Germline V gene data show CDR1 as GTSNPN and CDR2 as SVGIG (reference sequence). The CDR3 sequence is CAWGGNRVNEKLFF. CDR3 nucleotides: TGTGCCTGGGGTGGTAACAGAGTAAATGAAAAACTGTTTTTT.

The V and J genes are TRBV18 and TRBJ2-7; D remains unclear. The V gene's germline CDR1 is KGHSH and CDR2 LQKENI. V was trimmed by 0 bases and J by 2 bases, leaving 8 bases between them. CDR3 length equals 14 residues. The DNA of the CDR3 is TGTGCCAGCTCACCACCGTCAGGAACCTACGAGCAGTACTTC. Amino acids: CASSPPSGTYEQYF.

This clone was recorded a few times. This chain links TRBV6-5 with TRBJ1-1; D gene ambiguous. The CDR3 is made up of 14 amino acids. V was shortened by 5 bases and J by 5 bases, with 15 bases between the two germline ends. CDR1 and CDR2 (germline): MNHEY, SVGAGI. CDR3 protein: CASSRGVVWTEAFF. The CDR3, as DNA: TGTGCCAGCAGTCGGGGTGTAGTATGGACTGAAGCTTTCTTT.

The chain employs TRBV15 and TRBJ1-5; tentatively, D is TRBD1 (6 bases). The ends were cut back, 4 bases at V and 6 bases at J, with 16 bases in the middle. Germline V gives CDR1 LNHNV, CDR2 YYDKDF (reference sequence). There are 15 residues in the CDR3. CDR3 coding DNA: TGTGCCACCAGCACGGAGGGGGGGCAGGGTCAGCCCCAGCATTTT. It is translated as CATSTEGGQGQPQHF.

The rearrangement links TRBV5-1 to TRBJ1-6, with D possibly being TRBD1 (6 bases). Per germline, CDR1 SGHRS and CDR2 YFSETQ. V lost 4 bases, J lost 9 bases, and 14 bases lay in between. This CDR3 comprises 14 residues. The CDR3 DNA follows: TGCGCCAGCAGCCTCCAGGGGAATAGTTCACCCCTCCACTTT. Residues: CASSLQGNSSPLHF.

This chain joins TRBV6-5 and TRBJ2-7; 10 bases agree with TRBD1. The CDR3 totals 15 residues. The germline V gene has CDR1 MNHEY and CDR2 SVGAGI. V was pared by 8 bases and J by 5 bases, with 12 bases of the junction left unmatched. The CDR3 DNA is TGTGCCAGCCGCATCTTCGGGACAGGGGTGAACGAGCAGTACTTC. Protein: CASRIFGTGVNEQYF.

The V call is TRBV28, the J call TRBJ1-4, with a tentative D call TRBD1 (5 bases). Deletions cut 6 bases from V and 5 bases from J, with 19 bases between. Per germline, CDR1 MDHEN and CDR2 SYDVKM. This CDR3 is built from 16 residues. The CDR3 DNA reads TGTGCCAGCAGGCCTCAGGGCAGGGTTCAAAATGAAAAACTGTTTTTT. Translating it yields CASRPQGRVQNEKLFF.

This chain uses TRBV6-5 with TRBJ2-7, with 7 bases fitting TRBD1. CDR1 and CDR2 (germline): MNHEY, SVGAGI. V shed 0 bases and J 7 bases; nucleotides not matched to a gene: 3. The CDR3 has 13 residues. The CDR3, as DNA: TGTGCCAGCAGTTACTCAGGGGGCTGGGAGCAGTACTTC. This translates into CASSYSGGWEQYF.

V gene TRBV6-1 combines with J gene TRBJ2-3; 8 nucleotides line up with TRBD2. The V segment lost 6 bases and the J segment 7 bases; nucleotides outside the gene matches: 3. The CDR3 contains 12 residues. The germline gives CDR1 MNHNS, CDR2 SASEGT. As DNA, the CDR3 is TGTGCCAGCAGGACTAGCGCATATACGCAGTATTTT. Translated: CASRTSAYTQYF.

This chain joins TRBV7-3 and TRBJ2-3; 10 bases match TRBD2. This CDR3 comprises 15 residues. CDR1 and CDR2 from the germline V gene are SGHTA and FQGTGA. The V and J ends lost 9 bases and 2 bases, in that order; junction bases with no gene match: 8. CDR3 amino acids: CASSRTSGPTDTQYF. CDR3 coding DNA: TGTGCCAGTTCCCGGACTAGCGGACCCACAGATACGCAGTATTTT.

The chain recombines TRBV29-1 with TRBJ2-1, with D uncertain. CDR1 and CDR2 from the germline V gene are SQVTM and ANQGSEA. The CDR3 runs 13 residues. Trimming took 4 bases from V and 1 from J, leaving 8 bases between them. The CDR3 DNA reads TGCAGCGTTGTTGGCAGTTCCTACAATGAGCAGTTCTTC. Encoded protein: CSVVGSSYNEQFF.

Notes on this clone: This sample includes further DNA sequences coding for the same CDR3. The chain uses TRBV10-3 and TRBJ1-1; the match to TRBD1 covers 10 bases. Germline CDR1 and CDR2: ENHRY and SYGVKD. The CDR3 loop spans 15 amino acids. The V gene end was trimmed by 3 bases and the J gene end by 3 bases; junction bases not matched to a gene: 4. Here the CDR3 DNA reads TGTGCCATCAGTGACGAGGGGACAGGGGACACTGAAGCTTTCTTT. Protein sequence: CAISDEGTGDTEAFF.

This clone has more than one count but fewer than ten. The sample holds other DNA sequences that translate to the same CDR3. CDR3 nucleotide sequence: TGTGCCAGCAGCTTGACTAGTAGCACAGATACGCAGTATTTT. Translated, it gives CASSLTSSTDTQYF. V and J are TRBV11-3 and TRBJ2-3, with a weak D call TRBD2 (6 bases). The V end lost 3 bases, the J end lost 0 bases, and 7 bases lay between the germline ends. Germline V gives CDR1 SGHNT, CDR2 YENEEA. This CDR3 has 14 amino acids.

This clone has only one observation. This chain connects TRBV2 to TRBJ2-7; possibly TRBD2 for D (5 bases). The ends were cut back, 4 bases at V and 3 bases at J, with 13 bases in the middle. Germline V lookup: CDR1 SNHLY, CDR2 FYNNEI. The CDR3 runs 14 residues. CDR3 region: CASSGGRENYEQYF. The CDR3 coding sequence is TGTGCCAGCAGTGGAGGTAGGGAGAACTACGAGCAGTACTTC. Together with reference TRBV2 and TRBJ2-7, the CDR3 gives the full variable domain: EPEVTQTPSHQVTQMGQEVILRCVPISNHLYFYWYRQILGQKVEFLVSFYNNEISEKSEIFDDQFSVERPDGSNFTLKIRSTKLEDSAMYFCASSGGRENYEQYFGPGTRLTVT.

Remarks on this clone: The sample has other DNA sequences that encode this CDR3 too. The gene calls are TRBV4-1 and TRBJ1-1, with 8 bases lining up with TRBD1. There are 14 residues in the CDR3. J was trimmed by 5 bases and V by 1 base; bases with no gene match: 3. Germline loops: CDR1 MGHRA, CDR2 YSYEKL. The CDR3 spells CASSQGTGRTEAFF. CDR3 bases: TGCGCCAGCAGCCAAGGGACAGGGAGAACTGAAGCTTTCTTT.